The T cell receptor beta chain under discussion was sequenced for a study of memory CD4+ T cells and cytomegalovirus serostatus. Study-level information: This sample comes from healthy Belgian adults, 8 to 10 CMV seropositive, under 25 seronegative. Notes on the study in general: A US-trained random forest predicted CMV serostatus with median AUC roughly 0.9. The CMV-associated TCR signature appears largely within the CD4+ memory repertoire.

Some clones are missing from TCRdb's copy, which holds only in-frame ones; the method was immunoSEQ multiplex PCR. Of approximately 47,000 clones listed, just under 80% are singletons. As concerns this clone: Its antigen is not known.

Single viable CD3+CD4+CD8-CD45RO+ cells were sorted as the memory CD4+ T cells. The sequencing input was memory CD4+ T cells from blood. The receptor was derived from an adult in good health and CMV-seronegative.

CDR3 DNA: TGTGCCAGCAGAACGCCGGGCCAAGGGTACAATCAGCCCCAGCATTTT. It translates to CASRTPGQGYNQPQHF. The chain has TRBV28 and TRBJ1-5; D not resolved. The germline CDR1 and CDR2 sequences are MDHEN and SYDVKM. Between the trimmed V and J ends, which lost 6 bases and 3 bases, there was a span of 18 bases. The CDR3 covers 16 residues. Complete variable domain (other parts from reference TRBV28 and TRBJ1-5): DVKVTQSSRYLVKRTGEKVFLECVQDMDHENMFWYRQDPGLGLRLIYFSYDVKMKEKGDIPEGYSVSREKKERFSLILESASTNQTSMYLCASRTPGQGYNQPQHFGDGTRLSIL.